What follows describes a single T cell receptor delta chain. One end of the junction does not line up with germline, which may come from a read error. TCRdb re-called the RT-PCR reads through CATT. The table shows over a thousand delta-chain clones, with about 15% occurring only once. This entry comes from a study of gamma-delta T cells after stem cell transplantation. The CDR3 runs to 14 residues. Germline lookup yields CDR1 TSWWSYY and CDR2 QGS. The clonotype was recovered from a human donor. It is not recorded whose cells these are; they may come from a transplant donor. This chain joins TRDV1 and TRDJ2, with 8 positions matching TRDD3. The sample comprised gamma-delta T cells. CDR3 bases: TGTGCTCTTGGCCGGGGGATAGGAGGAGCACCACTCTTCTTT. The encoded protein is CALGRGIGGAPLFF.